This record covers a single T cell receptor (beta chain). Single viable CD3+CD4+CD8-CD45RO+ cells were sorted as the memory CD4+ T cells. The CDR3 loop spans 15 amino acids. J gave up 2 bases and V 0 bases, and 2 bases lay outside the gene matches. From germline, CDR1 is SGHDT and CDR2 YYEEEE. This specimen comes from a study of memory CD4+ T cells and cytomegalovirus serostatus. Profiled with immunoSEQ multiplex PCR; TCRdb holds only in-frame clones, not every one. The data hold about 56,000 clones, with about 80% observed a single time. This TCR was sampled from an adult in good health and CMV-seropositive. Sequenced material: memory CD4+ T cells from blood. This rearrangement joins TRBV5-6 to TRBJ2-1, with 7 bases fitting TRBD2. CDR3 sequence reads: CASSLGGLTYNEQFF. The CDR3 coding sequence is TGTGCCAGCAGCTTGGGGGGACTAACCTACAATGAGCAGTTCTTC.